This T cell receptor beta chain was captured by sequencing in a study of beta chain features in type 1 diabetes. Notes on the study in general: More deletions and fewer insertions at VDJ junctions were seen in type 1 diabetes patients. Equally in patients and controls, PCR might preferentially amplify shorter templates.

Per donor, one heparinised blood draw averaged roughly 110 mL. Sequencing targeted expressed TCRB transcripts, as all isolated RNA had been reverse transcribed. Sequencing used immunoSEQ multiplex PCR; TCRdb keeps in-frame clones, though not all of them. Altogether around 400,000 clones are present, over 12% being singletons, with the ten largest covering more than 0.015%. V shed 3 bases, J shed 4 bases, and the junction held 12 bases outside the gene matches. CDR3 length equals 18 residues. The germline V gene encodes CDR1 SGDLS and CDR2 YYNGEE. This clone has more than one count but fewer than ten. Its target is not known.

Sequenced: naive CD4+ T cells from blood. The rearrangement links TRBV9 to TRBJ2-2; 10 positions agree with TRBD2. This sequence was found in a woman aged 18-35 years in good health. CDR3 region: CASSERGLAGARTGELFF. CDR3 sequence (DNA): TGTGCCAGCAGCGAGCGGGGGCTAGCGGGAGCCCGCACCGGGGAGCTGTTTTTT.